The rows below give T cell receptor beta chains drawn from one sample of a study of human T cells and chemical hapten exposure. TCRdb processed the RACE reads anew with MiXCR; each CDR3 protein has one entry. This table has 110,000 to 150,000 distinct CDR3 sequences, 12% appearing once. The sample was whole blood, taken in connection with sensitization to the hapten diphenylcyclopropenone (DPC). The source of these receptors is a woman in her fifties or sixties with alopecia areata. Some clones in this sample may be carry-over from other donors' samples. CDR3s include the opening cysteine and the closing phenylalanine or tryptophan. A D gene is named only where the DNA matches it firmly. Expanded clones are given a class, and other clones once, few, many or no size at all.

v_call,d_call,clone_size,j_call,cdr3_nt,cdr3_aa
TRBV6-6,NA,NA,TRBJ1-1,TGTGCCAGCAGTTACCCGGGGGCTGACACTGAAGCTTTCTTT,CASSYPGADTEAFF
TRBV7-7,TRBD2,few,TRBJ2-5,TGTGCTAGCAGCTTAACCCCCGCGGGGGTCGAGACCCAGTACTTC,CASSLTPAGVETQYF
TRBV11-2,NA,few,TRBJ2-3,TGTGCCAGCAGCTTAGAGTGGATCAGGGATACGCAGTATTTT,CASSLEWIRDTQYF
TRBV10-3,TRBD1,NA,TRBJ1-4,TGTGCCATCGGACAGGGACTTGCAACTAATGAAAAACTGTTTTTT,CAIGQGLATNEKLFF
TRBV12-3/TRBV12-4,NA,NA,TRBJ2-7,TGTGCCAGCAGCCTAGGGTACTACGAGCAGTACTTC,CASSLGYYEQYF
TRBV29-1,TRBD2,NA,TRBJ2-1,TGCAGCGGAGGACTAGCGGGAGGGCAGGATGAGCAGTTCTTC,CSGGLAGGQDEQFF
TRBV30,TRBD2,many,TRBJ2-5,TGTGCCTGGAGTGTACTCGGCGGGAGTTGGCAAGAGACCCAGTACTTC,CAWSVLGGSWQETQYF
TRBV6-1,NA,few,TRBJ2-4,TGTGCCAGCAGTGAACTTGTAGCGGCTTTAGCCAAAAACATTCAGTACTTC,CASSELVAALAKNIQYF
TRBV7-6,NA,NA,TRBJ2-3,TGTGCCAGCAGCTTAGAACGGGCAAATACGCAGTATTTT,CASSLERANTQYF
TRBV9,NA,many,TRBJ1-5,TGTGCCAGCAGCGGAGGTTATAGCAATCAGCCCCAGCATTTT,CASSGGYSNQPQHF
TRBV10-3,NA,many,TRBJ2-4,TGTGCCTCGGCAGGGACGGGAAACATTCAGTACTTC,CASAGTGNIQYF
TRBV20-1,NA,few,TRBJ2-7,TGCAGTTTCAAAAACAGGGAAGGGGCCCACGAGCAGTACTTC,CSFKNREGAHEQYF
TRBV10-1,NA,many,TRBJ1-5,TGCGCCAAGGAAACATCAGCCGGCCAGCCCCAGCATTTT,CAKETSAGQPQHF
TRBV2,NA,many,TRBJ2-7,TGTGCCAGCACGTTTCGGTACGAGCAGTACTTC,CASTFRYEQYF
TRBV6-5,NA,few,TRBJ2-7,TGTGCCAGCAGTTACTACAGGGTAGCTATCTACGAGCAGTACTTC,CASSYYRVAIYEQYF
TRBV7-9,NA,many,TRBJ1-5,TGTGCCAGCAGCGCCTACAGGGACGGAGGGCCCCAGCATTTT,CASSAYRDGGPQHF
TRBV29-1,NA,NA,TRBJ2-4,TGCAGCGTTCAACTCGGCATTCAGTACTTC,CSVQLGIQYF
TRBV7-3,TRBD1,NA,TRBJ2-7,TGTGCCAGCAGTAGAACAGGGGCCGACGAGCAGTACTTC,CASSRTGADEQYF
TRBV2,NA,few,TRBJ2-7,TGTGCCAGCAGTGAAGCCCGAGACTACGAGCAGTACTTC,CASSEARDYEQYF
TRBV7-8,TRBD1,NA,TRBJ1-1,TGTGCCAGCAGCAAACAGGGGGCTGGCATTGAAGCTTTCTTT,CASSKQGAGIEAFF
TRBV10-3,TRBD1,NA,TRBJ2-7,TGTGCCATCAGTGAGTTACAGGGGCTCTCCTACGAGCAGTACTTC,CAISELQGLSYEQYF